This T cell receptor beta chain stems from a study of regulatory T cells in long-lasting Graves disease. Study-wide points: Accuracy may have been reduced by the small sample size.

Time point meaning: newly diagnosed GD, antithyroid drugs for less than 3 months. PBMC RNA served as the TCR library source. As for this clonotype: Its antigen is currently unknown. This may be a read error: a much more frequent sequence differs by one nucleotide.

This CDR3 region has 15 residues. The germline CDR1 and CDR2 sequences are SNHLY and FYNNEI. Both iRepertoire HTBI primers and Arm-PCR of CDR3 regions were used to build the TCR beta libraries. TCRdb reprocessed the multiplex PCR reads with MiXCR, giving one entry per CDR3 protein. In the table there are a few hundred thousand distinct CDR3 sequences, about 13% of which are singletons. The data also belong to a second study, concerning T cells in Graves' hyperthyroidism and ophthalmopathy. Turning to that study: Criteria for exclusion of patients were uncontrolled infection, other autoimmune disease, pregnancy or lactation.

The source is a young man with Graves disease. This sequence joins TRBV2 and TRBJ1-3, with a weak D call TRBD1 (6 bases). The source material was peripheral blood mononuclear cells (PBMCs), sampled at new diagnosis, from a patient treated with antithyroid drugs. CDR3 amino acids: CVSSQDSFSGNTIYF. DNA of the CDR3: TGTGTCAGCAGCCAGGACAGTTTTTCTGGAAACACCATATATTTT.